This T cell receptor (beta chain) was obtained from a study of T cell changes during pregnancy in multiple sclerosis. The CDR3 is made up of 12 amino acids. The germline CDR1 and CDR2 sequences are MNHEY and SMNVEV (reference sequence). Trimming took off 4 bases at V and 4 bases at J, with 5 bases between the two ends. Measured with immunoSEQ multiplex PCR; TCRdb has only the in-frame clones, and not every one. The data hold tens of thousands of clones, with more than 85% observed a single time. This clone was recorded once. The source material was CD8+ T cells from peripheral blood mononuclear cells, sampled after pregnancy. The gene calls are TRBV27 and TRBJ2-1, with D unclear. This TCR derives from a female donor with multiple sclerosis, enrolled in a pregnancy study. The CDR3 DNA is TGTGCCAGCAGTTACCGGTACAATGAGCAGTTCTTC. This encodes CASSYRYNEQFF.